These T cell receptor beta chains were read from a single sample in a study of blood T cell repertoires in COVID-19. Sequencing used immunoSEQ multiplex PCR; TCRdb keeps in-frame clones, though not all of them. The sample consists of approximately 350,000 clones, roughly nine tenths of them appearing once. Sequenced: PBMCs or T cells enriched from blood (not recorded which). The origin of the receptors is a man between 18 and 29 years old who had recovered from COVID-19. CDR3s include the opening cysteine and the closing phenylalanine or tryptophan. Each record gives: clone size, CDR3 length, D gene, J gene, V gene, CDR3 DNA, CDR3 protein. D genes are given only for firm matches. Size is stated for part of the rows, as once, few or many counts, or as a class when the clone is expanded.

abundance: few; len: 15; d_gene: .; j_gene: TRBJ1-5; v_gene: TRBV3-1/TRBV3-2; CDR3nt: TGTGCCAGCAGCGGGGCGGTCAGCTCAGGGCAGCCCCAGCATTTT; CDR3aa: CASSGAVSSGQPQHF
abundance: .; len: 15; d_gene: TRBD2; j_gene: TRBJ2-1; v_gene: TRBV6-1; CDR3nt: TGTGCCAGCAGTGAGCGGGGGGGCATGGGGAATGAGCAGTTCTTC; CDR3aa: CASSERGGMGNEQFF
abundance: .; len: 13; d_gene: .; j_gene: TRBJ1-2; v_gene: TRBV18; CDR3nt: TGTGCCAGCTCACTACAGGATCGTTATGGCTACACCTTC; CDR3aa: CASSLQDRYGYTF
abundance: .; len: 15; d_gene: TRBD1; j_gene: TRBJ2-1; v_gene: TRBV19; CDR3nt: TGTGCCAGTATGGTCCAGGGGGAAGCCTACAATGAGCAGTTCTTC; CDR3aa: CASMVQGEAYNEQFF
abundance: .; len: 15; d_gene: .; j_gene: TRBJ2-6; v_gene: TRBV6-2/TRBV6-3; CDR3nt: TGTGCCAGCAGTTACTCGAGCTCTGGGGCCAACGTCCTGACTTTC; CDR3aa: CASSYSSSGANVLTF
abundance: .; len: 13; d_gene: TRBD2; j_gene: TRBJ2-1; v_gene: TRBV18; CDR3nt: TGTGCCAGCTCATCTGGGACTACTAGTGAGCAGTTCTTC; CDR3aa: CASSSGTTSEQFF
abundance: .; len: 13; d_gene: .; j_gene: TRBJ1-5; v_gene: TRBV10-2; CDR3nt: TGCGCCAGCACCCCCCAGGCCGCTCAGCCCCAGCATTTT; CDR3aa: CASTPQAAQPQHF
abundance: .; len: 13; d_gene: TRBD1; j_gene: TRBJ1-6; v_gene: TRBV4-2; CDR3nt: TGTGCCAGCAGCCAAGTGGGACAGGGGCGCCTCCACTTT; CDR3aa: CASSQVGQGRLHF
abundance: once; len: 11; d_gene: .; j_gene: TRBJ1-2; v_gene: TRBV12-3/TRBV12-4; CDR3nt: TGTGCCAGCAGTAGAGGAGTTGGCTACACCTTC; CDR3aa: CASSRGVGYTF
abundance: .; len: 15; d_gene: .; j_gene: TRBJ2-6; v_gene: TRBV6-5; CDR3nt: TGTGCCAGCAGTTACGGGGGGACTGGGGCCAACGTCCTGACTTTC; CDR3aa: CASSYGGTGANVLTF
abundance: few; len: 12; d_gene: .; j_gene: TRBJ2-7; v_gene: TRBV14; CDR3nt: TGTGCCAGCAGCCAAGCCGGGGAAAAGCAGTACTTC; CDR3aa: CASSQAGEKQYF
abundance: .; len: 14; d_gene: .; j_gene: TRBJ1-2; v_gene: TRBV27; CDR3nt: TGTGCCAGCAGCCGAACACGGGGGTACTATGGCTACACCTTC; CDR3aa: CASSRTRGYYGYTF
abundance: .; len: 16; d_gene: TRBD1; j_gene: TRBJ2-6; v_gene: TRBV5-8; CDR3nt: TGTGCCAGCAGCTTGGAAAGGGGGCCCGGGGCCAACGTCCTGACTTTC; CDR3aa: CASSLERGPGANVLTF
abundance: .; len: 12; d_gene: TRBD1; j_gene: TRBJ2-7; v_gene: TRBV2; CDR3nt: TGTGCCAGTACCACAGGGGTCCACGAGCAGTACTTC; CDR3aa: CASTTGVHEQYF
abundance: .; len: 17; d_gene: TRBD1; j_gene: TRBJ2-5; v_gene: TRBV7-8; CDR3nt: TGTGCCAGCAGCTTAGTCCGGGACAGGGGATTTCGGGAGACCCAGTACTTC; CDR3aa: CASSLVRDRGFRETQYF
abundance: .; len: 10; d_gene: .; j_gene: TRBJ1-1; v_gene: TRBV29-1; CDR3nt: TGCAGCGTCTCGGTCCTTGAAGCTTTCTTT; CDR3aa: CSVSVLEAFF
abundance: .; len: 15; d_gene: TRBD1; j_gene: TRBJ1-4; v_gene: TRBV19; CDR3nt: TGTGCCAGTAGTACACAGGGGGCGGGTTGGGAAAAACTGTTTTTT; CDR3aa: CASSTQGAGWEKLFF
abundance: .; len: 11; d_gene: .; j_gene: TRBJ1-1; v_gene: TRBV5-4; CDR3nt: TGTGCCAGCAGCTTGGACAGGGAAGCTTTCTTT; CDR3aa: CASSLDREAFF
abundance: .; len: 14; d_gene: .; j_gene: TRBJ2-7; v_gene: TRBV6-1; CDR3nt: TGTGCCAGCAGTGAGGGGCCTAGTTCCTACGAGCAGTACTTC; CDR3aa: CASSEGPSSYEQYF
abundance: .; len: 19; d_gene: .; j_gene: TRBJ2-6; v_gene: TRBV12-5; CDR3nt: TGTGCTAGTGGTTTCGCCCCGACAGCTAGAGACTCTGGGGCCAACGTCCTGACTTTC; CDR3aa: CASGFAPTARDSGANVLTF
abundance: .; len: 15; d_gene: TRBD2; j_gene: TRBJ2-5; v_gene: TRBV5-1; CDR3nt: TGCGCCAGCAGCCCACAAGCGGGGAGTCAAGAGACCCAGTACTTC; CDR3aa: CASSPQAGSQETQYF
abundance: .; len: 14; d_gene: TRBD1; j_gene: TRBJ2-7; v_gene: TRBV18; CDR3nt: TGTGCCAGCTCACCTAACGACAGGGCAGGAGAGCAGTACTTC; CDR3aa: CASSPNDRAGEQYF
abundance: .; len: 12; d_gene: .; j_gene: TRBJ2-1; v_gene: TRBV18; CDR3nt: TGTGCCAGCTCACCAGCAGACAGAAAGCAGTTCTTC; CDR3aa: CASSPADRKQFF
abundance: .; len: 15; d_gene: .; j_gene: TRBJ2-3; v_gene: TRBV2; CDR3nt: TGTGCCAGCAGCGCGGGACAGACCAACACAGATACGCAGTATTTT; CDR3aa: CASSAGQTNTDTQYF
abundance: .; len: 12; d_gene: TRBD1; j_gene: TRBJ2-1; v_gene: TRBV13; CDR3nt: TGTGCCAGCAGCTCGGGACAGAATGAGCAGTTCTTC; CDR3aa: CASSSGQNEQFF
abundance: .; len: 14; d_gene: .; j_gene: TRBJ1-2; v_gene: TRBV7-9; CDR3nt: TGTGCCAGCAGCTTACCAACGGGGTGGAATGGCTACACCTTC; CDR3aa: CASSLPTGWNGYTF
abundance: .; len: 13; d_gene: .; j_gene: TRBJ1-2; v_gene: TRBV3-1/TRBV3-2; CDR3nt: TGTGCCAGCAGCCAAGAAGGAGGGATTGGCTACACCTTC; CDR3aa: CASSQEGGIGYTF
abundance: .; len: 12; d_gene: .; j_gene: TRBJ2-5; v_gene: TRBV15; CDR3nt: TGTGCCACCAGCAGAGAAATAGGGGGACGTTACTTC; CDR3aa: CATSREIGGRYF
abundance: .; len: 18; d_gene: TRBD1; j_gene: TRBJ1-2; v_gene: TRBV9; CDR3nt: TGTGCCAGCAGCCTCATTCCGGGACAGGGGGACTCTAACTATGGCTACACCTTC; CDR3aa: CASSLIPGQGDSNYGYTF
abundance: .; len: 15; d_gene: .; j_gene: TRBJ1-2; v_gene: TRBV7-2; CDR3nt: TGTGCCAGCAGCTTAGCGTTTCCTGTCAACTATGGCTACACCTTC; CDR3aa: CASSLAFPVNYGYTF